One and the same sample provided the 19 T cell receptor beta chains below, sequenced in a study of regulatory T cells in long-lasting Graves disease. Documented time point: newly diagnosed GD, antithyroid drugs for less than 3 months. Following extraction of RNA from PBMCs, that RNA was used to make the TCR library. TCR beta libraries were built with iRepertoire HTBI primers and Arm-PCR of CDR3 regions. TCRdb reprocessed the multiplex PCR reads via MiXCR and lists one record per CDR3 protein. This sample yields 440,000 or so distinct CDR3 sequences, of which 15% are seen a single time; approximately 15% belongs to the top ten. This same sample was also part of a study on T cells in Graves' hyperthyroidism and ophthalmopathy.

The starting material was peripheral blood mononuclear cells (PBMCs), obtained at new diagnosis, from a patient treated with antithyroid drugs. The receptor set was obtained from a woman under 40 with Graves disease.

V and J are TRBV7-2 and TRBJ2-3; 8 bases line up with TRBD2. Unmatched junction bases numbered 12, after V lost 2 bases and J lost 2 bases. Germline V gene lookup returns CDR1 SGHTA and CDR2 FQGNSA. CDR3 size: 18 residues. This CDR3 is CASSLSVAGPHHTDTQYF. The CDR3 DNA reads TGTGCCAGCAGCTTATCCGTAGCGGGACCCCACCACACAGATACGCAGTATTTT.

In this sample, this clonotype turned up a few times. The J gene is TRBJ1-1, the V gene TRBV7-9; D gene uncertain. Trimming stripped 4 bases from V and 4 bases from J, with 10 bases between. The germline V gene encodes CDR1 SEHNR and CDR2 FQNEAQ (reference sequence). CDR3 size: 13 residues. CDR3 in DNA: TGTGCCAGCAGCTCAGGAATTGTCACTGAAGCTTTCTTT. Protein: CASSSGIVTEAFF.

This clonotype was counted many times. Here the CDR3 reads CASSLDLQGVGRNSPLHF. As DNA, the CDR3 is TGTGCCAGCAGCTTAGATTTGCAGGGTGTGGGAAGAAATTCACCCCTCCACTTT. The V gene is TRBV11-2, the J gene TRBJ1-6; weak D call: TRBD1 (5 bases). Between the trimmed V and J ends, which lost 0 bases and 7 bases, there was a span of 19 bases. The CDR3 sequence is 18 residues long. Germline loops: CDR1 SGHAT, CDR2 FQNNGV.

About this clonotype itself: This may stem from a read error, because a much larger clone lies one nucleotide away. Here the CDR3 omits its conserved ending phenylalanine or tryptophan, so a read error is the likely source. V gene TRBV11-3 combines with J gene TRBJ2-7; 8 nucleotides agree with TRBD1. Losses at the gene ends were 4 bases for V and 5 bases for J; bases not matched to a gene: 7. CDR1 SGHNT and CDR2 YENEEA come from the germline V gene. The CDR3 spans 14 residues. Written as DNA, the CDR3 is TGTGCCAGCAGCTCCAGACAGGGGTCTGACGAGCAGTACCTC. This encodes CASSSRQGSDEQYL.

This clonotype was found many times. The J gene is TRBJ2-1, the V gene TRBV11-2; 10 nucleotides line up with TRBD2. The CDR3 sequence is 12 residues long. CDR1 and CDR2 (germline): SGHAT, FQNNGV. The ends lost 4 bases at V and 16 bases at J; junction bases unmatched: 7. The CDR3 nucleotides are TGTGCCAGCAGCTCATCTAGCGGGAGAAGTTTCTTC. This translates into CASSSSSGRSFF.

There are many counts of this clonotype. The CDR3 sequence: CASSETARPTYNEQFF. CDR3 nucleotide sequence: TGTGCCAGCAGTGAAACGGCGAGGCCAACCTACAATGAGCAGTTCTTC. This sequence joins TRBV2 and TRBJ2-1; D is unresolved. The CDR3 is made up of 16 amino acids. CDR1 and CDR2 (germline): SNHLY, FYNNEI. The ends were cut back, 2 bases at V and 2 bases at J, with 13 bases in the middle.

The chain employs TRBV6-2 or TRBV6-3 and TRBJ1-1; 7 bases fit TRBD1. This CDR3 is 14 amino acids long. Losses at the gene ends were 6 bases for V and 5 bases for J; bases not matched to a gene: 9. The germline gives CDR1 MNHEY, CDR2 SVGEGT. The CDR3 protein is CASRDQGGWTEAFF. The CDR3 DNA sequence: TGTGCCAGCAGGGATCAGGGGGGTTGGACTGAAGCTTTCTTT.

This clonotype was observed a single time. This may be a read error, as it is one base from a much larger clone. The CDR3 DNA reads as TGCAGTGCTAGTAGGCTAGCGGGAGGGAGCTCCTACAATGAGCAGTACTTC. This codes for CSASRLAGGSSYNEQYF. This chain connects TRBV20-1 to TRBJ2-7, with 12 bases aligning to TRBD2. J was trimmed by 7 bases and V by 3 bases; bases with no gene match: 16. This CDR3 comprises 17 residues. CDR1 is DFQATT, CDR2 SNEGSKA, per germline (reference sequence).

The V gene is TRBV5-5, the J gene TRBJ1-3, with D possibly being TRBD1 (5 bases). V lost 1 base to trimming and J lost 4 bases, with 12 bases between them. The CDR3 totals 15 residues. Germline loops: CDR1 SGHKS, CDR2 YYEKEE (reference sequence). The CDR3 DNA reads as TGTGCCAGCAGCTTGTTTGAAGGGGACGGAAACACCATATATTTT. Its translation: CASSLFEGDGNTIYF.

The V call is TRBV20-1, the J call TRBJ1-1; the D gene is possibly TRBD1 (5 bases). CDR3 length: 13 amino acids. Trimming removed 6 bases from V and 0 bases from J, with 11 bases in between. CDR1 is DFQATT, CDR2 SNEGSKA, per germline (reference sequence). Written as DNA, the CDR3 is TGCAGTGCACCGGGACGGTTGAACACTGAAGCTTTCTTT. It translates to CSAPGRLNTEAFF.

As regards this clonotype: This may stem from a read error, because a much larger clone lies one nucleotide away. In nucleotides, the CDR3 is TGTGCCAGCTCACAGGTTCGGGAAAACACTCAGTACTTC. As protein: CASSQVRENTQYF. The chain is built from TRBV18 and TRBJ2-4; the D gene is possibly TRBD2 (5 bases). This CDR3 spans 13 amino acids. Germline V gives CDR1 KGHSH, CDR2 LQKENI.

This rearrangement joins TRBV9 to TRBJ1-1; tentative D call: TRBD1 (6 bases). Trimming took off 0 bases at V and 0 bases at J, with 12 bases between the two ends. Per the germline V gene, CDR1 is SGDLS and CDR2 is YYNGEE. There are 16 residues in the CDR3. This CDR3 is CASSVAQDRLNTEAFF. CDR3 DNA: TGTGCCAGCAGCGTAGCCCAGGACAGACTGAACACTGAAGCTTTCTTT.

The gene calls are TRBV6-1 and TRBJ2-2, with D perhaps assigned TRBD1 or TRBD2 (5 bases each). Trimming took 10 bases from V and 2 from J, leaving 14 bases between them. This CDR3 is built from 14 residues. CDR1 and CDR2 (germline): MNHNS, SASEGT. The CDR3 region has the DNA TGTGCCACAAAATGGGACGTTAACACCGGGGAGCTGTTTTTT. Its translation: CATKWDVNTGELFF.

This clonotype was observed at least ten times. CDR3 protein: CASSLGTSFTGELFF. The CDR3 DNA is TGCGCCAGCAGCTTGGGGACTAGCTTCACCGGGGAGCTGTTTTTT. This sequence joins TRBV5-1 and TRBJ2-2; 8 bases agree with TRBD2. This CDR3 comprises 15 residues. The trim removed 0 bases at V and 4 bases at J, leaving 2 bases unmatched. The germline CDR1 and CDR2 sequences are SGHRS and YFSETQ.

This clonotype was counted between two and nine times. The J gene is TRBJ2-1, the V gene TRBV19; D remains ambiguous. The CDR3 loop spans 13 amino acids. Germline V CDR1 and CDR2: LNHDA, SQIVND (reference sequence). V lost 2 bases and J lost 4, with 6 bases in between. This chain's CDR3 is CASSIRPYNEQFF. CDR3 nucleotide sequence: TGTGCCAGTAGTATACGACCGTACAATGAGCAGTTCTTC.

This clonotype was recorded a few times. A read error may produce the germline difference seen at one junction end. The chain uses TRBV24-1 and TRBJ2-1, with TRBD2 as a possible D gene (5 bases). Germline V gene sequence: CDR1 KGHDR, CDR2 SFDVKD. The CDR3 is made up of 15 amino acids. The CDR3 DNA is TGTGCCACCAGTATAATGGGAGATTCGTACAATAAGCAGTTCTTC. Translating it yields CATSIMGDSYNKQFF.

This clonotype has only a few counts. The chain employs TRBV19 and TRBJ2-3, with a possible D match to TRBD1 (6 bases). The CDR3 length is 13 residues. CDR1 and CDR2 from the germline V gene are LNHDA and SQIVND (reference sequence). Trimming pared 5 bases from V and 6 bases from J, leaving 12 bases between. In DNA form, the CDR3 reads TGTGCCAGTAGTGCCGCTACAGGGGATACGCAGTATTTT. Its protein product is CASSAATGDTQYF.

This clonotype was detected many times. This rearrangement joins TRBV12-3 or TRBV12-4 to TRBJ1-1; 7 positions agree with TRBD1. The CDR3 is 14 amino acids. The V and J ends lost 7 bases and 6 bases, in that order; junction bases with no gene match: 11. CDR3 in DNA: TGTGCCAGCACCACGGACAGGCTAACCGCTGAAGCTTTCTTT. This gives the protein CASTTDRLTAEAFF.

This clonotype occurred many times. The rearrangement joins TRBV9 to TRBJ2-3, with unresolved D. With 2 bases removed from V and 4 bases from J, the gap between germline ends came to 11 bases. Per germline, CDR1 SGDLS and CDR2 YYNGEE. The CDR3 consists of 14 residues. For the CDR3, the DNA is TGTGCCAGCAGCGTTAGTCATCGTCCAGATACGCAGTATTTT. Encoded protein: CASSVSHRPDTQYF. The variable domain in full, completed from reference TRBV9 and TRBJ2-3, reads DSGVTQTPKHLITATGQRVTLRCSPRSGDLSVYWYQQSLDQGLQFLIQYYNGEERAKGNILERFSAQQFPDLHSELNLSSLELGDSALYFCASSVSHRPDTQYFGPGTRLTVL.